This entry concerns a single TCR beta chain. Its specificity is not known. Germline V gene data show CDR1 as SQVTM and CDR2 as ANQGSEA. The CDR3 consists of 12 residues. Between the trimmed V and J ends, which lost 3 bases and 6 bases, there was a span of 8 bases. The sample originates from a study of shared clonotypes between healthy human individuals. Study summary: Per-donor plates numbered three CD4 naive, three CD4 memory, two CD8 naive and one CD8 memory. Study findings and constraints: Naive subsets typically showed greater estimated richness than memory subsets. Sampling included only blood; tissue repertoires likely differ.

Naive-designated CD8 cells lacked CD45RO, were positively enriched for CCR7, and omitted terminally differentiated effector memory CD45RA+ cells. In the source study's methods: ImmunoSEQ junction-only sequences lacked quality scores, so their filtering differed. The table came from immunoSEQ multiplex PCR; TCRdb's copy has only in-frame clones and leaves some out. Clone size and the V and J calls come from that table; the DNA yielded D and trimming. The data contain millions of clones, approximately 94% of them singletons. The sequencing input was naive CD8+ T cells from PBMCs. This receptor was identified in a man between 18 and 29 years old in good health. Some clones in this sample may be carry-over from other donors' samples. The chain combines TRBV29-1 with TRBJ2-2, with D perhaps matching TRBD1 or TRBD2 (5 bases each). The CDR3 coding sequence is TGCAGCGTTGACGGGGCGGCCGGGGAGCTGTTTTTT. Protein: CSVDGAAGELFF.